One sample yielded the 19 T cell receptor beta chains listed below, sequenced in a study of CD8 T cells in ankylosing spondylitis. TCRdb re-analysed the 5' RACE reads in MiXCR, keeping a single row per CDR3 protein. The table records some 240,000 distinct CDR3 sequences, 15% to 20% of them present only once. Sequencing was performed on blood, either unsorted or a sorted T cell fraction (not recorded which). The receptors were sampled from a male donor with ankylosing spondylitis or in good health (not recorded which).

This clonotype was counted at least ten times. V usage is TRBV10-1 and J usage is TRBJ2-1, with 7 bases fitting TRBD1. The V gene end was trimmed by 4 bases and the J gene end by 3 bases; junction bases not matched to a gene: 3. This CDR3 is built from 14 residues. Looked up from germline, CDR1 is WNHNN and CDR2 is SYGVQD (reference sequence). DNA of the CDR3: TGCGCCAGCAGTGCCCGGGACAGCTACAATGAGCAGTTCTTC. Translating it yields CASSARDSYNEQFF.

This clonotype was picked up a small number of times. The chain links TRBV11-2 to TRBJ2-5; no reliable D call. The CDR3 runs 13 residues. The V gene lost 10 bases and the J gene lost 3 bases, with 15 bases spanning the gap. CDR1 is SGHAT, CDR2 FQNNGV, per germline. The CDR3 nucleotides read TGTGCCACCGAAGATGAAGCAGAAGAGACCCAGTACTTC. Its protein is CATEDEAEETQYF.

This clonotype was counted only a few times. The J gene is TRBJ2-7, the V gene TRBV12-3 or TRBV12-4, with TRBD2 matching over 7 bases. V shed 7 bases and J 0 bases; nucleotides not matched to a gene: 6. CDR3 length equals 14 residues. The CDR3: CASTQSGISYEQYF. The CDR3 DNA reads as TGTGCCAGCACTCAAAGCGGGATCTCCTACGAGCAGTACTTC.

The chain joins TRBV12-3 or TRBV12-4 to TRBJ2-5, with TRBD2 identical over 12 bases. V was clipped by 8 bases and J by 5 bases; unmatched bases: 9. The CDR3 runs to 15 residues. The CDR3 sequence is CASWSRLAGVETQYF. The DNA of the CDR3 is TGTGCCAGCTGGTCCAGACTAGCGGGGGTGGAGACCCAGTACTTC.

This clonotype appeared many times. CDR3 in amino acids: CASSLVASELFF. The CDR3, as DNA: TGTGCCAGCAGTTTGGTGGCCTCGGAACTGTTTTTT. The gene calls are TRBV12-3 or TRBV12-4 and TRBJ1-4; D ambiguous. The CDR3 spans 12 residues. The V end was cut by 3 bases, the J end by 12 bases, with 11 bases between.

The sample holds many counts of this clonotype. The CDR3 DNA follows: TGTGCCAGCAGCCCCAACCAGGGTGGGGAGCTGTTTTTT. It encodes CASSPNQGGELFF. This chain joins TRBV12-3 or TRBV12-4 and TRBJ2-2, with D possibly TRBD1 on 5 matching bases. The CDR3 consists of 13 residues. Trimming pared 6 bases from V and 8 bases from J, leaving 13 bases between.

This clonotype was detected ten times or more. The chain has TRBV29-1 and TRBJ2-1; 9 nucleotides line up with TRBD1. The junction had 4 bases not matched to a gene; V was cut back by 6 bases and J by 10 bases. Germline loops: CDR1 SQVTM, CDR2 ANQGSEA. CDR3 length: 11 amino acids. The CDR3, as DNA: TGCAGCGTCGAAACAGGGGGCGAGCAGTTCTTC. Protein: CSVETGGEQFF.

The chain is built from TRBV28 and TRBJ2-2; D possibly uses TRBD1 or TRBD2 (5 bases each). The CDR3 totals 13 residues. V lost 8 bases to trimming and J lost 3 bases, with 10 bases between them. Germline assignment: CDR1 MDHEN and CDR2 SYDVKM. The CDR3 sequence: CASVVGHTGELFF. DNA of the CDR3: TGTGCCAGCGTCGTGGGACACACCGGGGAGCTGTTTTTT. The full variable domain, its missing parts supplied by reference TRBV28 and TRBJ2-2, is DVKVTQSSRYLVKRTGEKVFLECVQDMDHENMFWYRQDPGLGLRLIYFSYDVKMKEKGDIPEGYSVSREKKERFSLILESASTNQTSMYLCASVVGHTGELFFGEGSRLTVL.

This clonotype was found a few times. The V and J genes are TRBV7-2 and TRBJ2-2; D is possibly TRBD2 (6 bases). Germline V lookup: CDR1 SGHTA, CDR2 FQGNSA. Trimming removed 5 bases at V and 0 bases at J, with 13 bases between. The CDR3 contains 16 residues. CDR3 bases: TGTGCCAGCAGCCCCCGAAGGGAGGCGAACACCGGGGAGCTGTTTTTT. It translates to CASSPRREANTGELFF.

This clonotype was seen ten or more times. This chain uses TRBV9 with TRBJ2-5, with TRBD1 as a possible D gene (5 bases). CDR1 and CDR2 (germline): SGDLS, YYNGEE. CDR3 length: 14 residues. The germline V and J ends were trimmed by 0 bases and 5 bases, with 11 bases remaining between them. CDR3 residues: CASSVGDSLETQYF. The CDR3 DNA reads TGTGCCAGCAGCGTAGGTGACAGCTTGGAGACCCAGTACTTC.

The gene calls are TRBV20-1 and TRBJ2-7; D gene ambiguous. CDR1 DFQATT and CDR2 SNEGSKA come from the germline V gene (reference sequence). The CDR3 has 12 residues. With 2 bases removed from V and 7 bases from J, the gap between germline ends came to 12 bases. CDR3 nucleotide sequence: TGCAGTGCTAGAAGTGGGAATTTGGAGCAGTACTTC. Translation gives CSARSGNLEQYF.

The V call is TRBV12-3 or TRBV12-4, the J call TRBJ1-5; D is undetermined. V lost 4 bases, J lost 3 bases, and 4 bases lay in between. The CDR3 totals 12 residues. The CDR3 DNA follows: TGTGCCAGCAGTTGGGACAATCAGCCCCAGCATTTT. Its translation is CASSWDNQPQHF.

This clonotype was detected many times. This chain links TRBV12-3 or TRBV12-4 with TRBJ2-7, with D hard to call. V lost 5 bases and J lost 5, with 10 bases in between. This CDR3 comprises 12 residues. CDR3: CASSETLDEQYF. The DNA for the CDR3 is TGTGCCAGCAGTGAAACCTTAGACGAGCAGTACTTC.

The gene calls are TRBV5-1 and TRBJ2-3; D gene unclear. This CDR3 contains 14 residues. Germline values: CDR1 SGHRS, CDR2 YFSETQ. V lost 4 bases, J lost 4 bases, and 13 bases lay in between. CDR3 in DNA: TGCGCCAGCAGCCCACCCCTTATGCCAGATACGCAGTATTTT. It translates to CASSPPLMPDTQYF.

The rearrangement links TRBV4-1 to TRBJ2-3, with D tentatively TRBD1 (5 bases). The CDR3 consists of 16 residues. Trimming took off 0 bases at V and 2 bases at J, with 12 bases between the two ends. Germline lookup yields CDR1 MGHRA and CDR2 YSYEKL. The CDR3, as DNA: TGCGCCAGCAGCCAAGATCCTTACAGGAACACAGATACGCAGTATTTT. Translating gives CASSQDPYRNTDTQYF.

V is TRBV9 and J is TRBJ2-1, with 14 bases aligning to TRBD2. The CDR3 contains 16 residues. The V and J ends lost 3 bases and 8 bases, in that order; junction bases with no gene match: 7. Germline CDR1 SGDLS, CDR2 YYNGEE. CDR3 protein: CASSAGLAGGGDEQFF. In DNA form, the CDR3 reads TGTGCCAGCAGCGCCGGACTAGCGGGAGGAGGGGATGAGCAGTTCTTC.

This clonotype was counted only a few times. The chain combines TRBV4-1 with TRBJ1-2; no reliable D call. The CDR3 sequence is 14 residues long. CDR1 and CDR2 (germline): MGHRA, YSYEKL. V lost 0 bases and J 4 bases, leaving 9 bases between the germline ends. For the CDR3, the DNA is TGCGCCAGCAGCCAAGATGCAGATTTCTATGGCTACACCTTC. It translates to CASSQDADFYGYTF.

The rearrangement uses TRBV12-3 or TRBV12-4 and TRBJ2-5; 8 bases match TRBD2. With V trimmed by 3 bases and J by 4 bases, 4 bases remained unmatched. CDR3 length: 14 residues. The CDR3 reads CASSFGLAGETQYF. CDR3 sequence (DNA): TGTGCCAGCAGTTTTGGGCTAGCGGGAGAGACCCAGTACTTC.

This clonotype was counted at least ten times. This chain joins TRBV18 and TRBJ2-1; TRBD2 agrees at 11 bases. This CDR3 comprises 15 residues. Germline-derived CDR1 and CDR2 are KGHSH and LQKENI. With V trimmed by 3 bases and J by 6 bases, 4 bases remained unmatched. Here the CDR3 reads CASSPSGRAINEQFF. The CDR3 nucleotides are TGTGCCAGCTCACCTAGCGGGAGGGCCATCAATGAGCAGTTCTTC.